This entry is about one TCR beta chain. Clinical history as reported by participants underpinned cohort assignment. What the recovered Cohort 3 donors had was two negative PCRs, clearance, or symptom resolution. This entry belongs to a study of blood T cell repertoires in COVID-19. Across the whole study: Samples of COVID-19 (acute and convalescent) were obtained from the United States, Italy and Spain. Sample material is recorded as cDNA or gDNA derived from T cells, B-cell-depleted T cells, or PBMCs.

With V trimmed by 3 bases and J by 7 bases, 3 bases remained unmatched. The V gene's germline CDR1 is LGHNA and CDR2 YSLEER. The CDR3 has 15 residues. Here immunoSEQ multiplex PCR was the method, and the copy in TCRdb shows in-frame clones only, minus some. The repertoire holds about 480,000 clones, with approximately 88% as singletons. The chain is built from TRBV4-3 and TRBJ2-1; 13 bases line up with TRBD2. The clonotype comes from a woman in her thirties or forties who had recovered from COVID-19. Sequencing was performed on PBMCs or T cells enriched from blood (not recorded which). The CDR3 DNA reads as TGCGCCAGCAGCCAGCCGGGACTAGCGGGAAATGAGCAGTTCTTC. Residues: CASSQPGLAGNEQFF.